These 3 T cell receptor beta chains were sequenced from one sample in a study of T-cell reconstitution after alpha-beta-depleted transplantation in children. Unique molecular identifiers were used in preparing the TCRbeta library. In TCRdb, the PCR reads were re-called with MiXCR into one record per CDR3 protein. The repertoire holds 500,000 to 750,000 distinct CDR3 sequences, with under 15% as singletons. Here the sequenced sample was PBMCs, mostly from graft donor cells, taken 360 days after TCRalphabeta/CD19-depleted stem cell transplant. Receptors originate from a male patient between 5 and 17 years old who had a stem cell transplant for acute myeloid leukemia, so the T cells may come from the graft donor.

The chain carries TRBV7-9 and TRBJ2-1, with D possibly called TRBD1 or TRBD2 (5 bases each). Trimming cost V 5 bases and J 8 bases, with 10 bases left between them. CDR3 size: 12 residues. Germline V gene sequence: CDR1 SEHNR, CDR2 FQNEAQ (reference sequence). CDR3 region: CASSNQGHEQFF. CDR3 nucleotide sequence: TGTGCCAGCAGCAATCAGGGACATGAGCAGTTCTTC.

This sequence joins TRBV27 and TRBJ2-7; 13 bases fit TRBD2. Germline values: CDR1 MNHEY, CDR2 SMNVEV (reference sequence). The J segment lost 4 bases and the V segment lost 6 bases, leaving 6 bases of the junction unmatched. The CDR3 runs 15 residues. The CDR3 spells CASRRRGLAGYEQYF. CDR3 nucleotides: TGTGCCAGCAGGCGGAGGGGACTAGCGGGATACGAGCAGTACTTC.

The V and J genes are TRBV3-1 and TRBJ2-5; possibly TRBD2 for D (6 bases). Deletions cut 0 bases from V and 4 bases from J, with 18 bases between. The germline V gene encodes CDR1 LGHDT and CDR2 YNNKEL (reference sequence). There are 17 residues in the CDR3. CDR3 sequence reads: CASSQEGGAPRGETQYF. CDR3 in DNA: TGTGCCAGCAGCCAAGAAGGAGGGGCCCCGCGGGGAGAGACCCAGTACTTC.